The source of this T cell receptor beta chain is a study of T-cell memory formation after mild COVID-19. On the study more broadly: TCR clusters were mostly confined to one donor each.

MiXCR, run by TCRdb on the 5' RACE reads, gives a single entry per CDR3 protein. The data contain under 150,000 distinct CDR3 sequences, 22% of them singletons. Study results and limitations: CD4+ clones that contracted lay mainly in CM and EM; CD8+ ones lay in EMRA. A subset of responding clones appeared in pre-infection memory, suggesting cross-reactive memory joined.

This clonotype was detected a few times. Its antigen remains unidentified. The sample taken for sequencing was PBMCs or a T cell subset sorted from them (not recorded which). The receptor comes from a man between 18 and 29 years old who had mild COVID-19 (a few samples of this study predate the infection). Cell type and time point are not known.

The CDR3 spells CATTSRGAGADTQYF. In nucleotides, the CDR3 is TGTGCCACCACCTCCCGGGGGGCAGGGGCAGATACGCAGTATTTT. The chain joins TRBV15 to TRBJ2-3, with D possibly matching TRBD2 (7 bases). V lost 7 bases and J 4 bases, leaving 18 bases between the germline ends. CDR3 length: 15 residues. CDR1 is LNHNV and CDR2 is YYDKDF in the germline V gene (reference sequence).